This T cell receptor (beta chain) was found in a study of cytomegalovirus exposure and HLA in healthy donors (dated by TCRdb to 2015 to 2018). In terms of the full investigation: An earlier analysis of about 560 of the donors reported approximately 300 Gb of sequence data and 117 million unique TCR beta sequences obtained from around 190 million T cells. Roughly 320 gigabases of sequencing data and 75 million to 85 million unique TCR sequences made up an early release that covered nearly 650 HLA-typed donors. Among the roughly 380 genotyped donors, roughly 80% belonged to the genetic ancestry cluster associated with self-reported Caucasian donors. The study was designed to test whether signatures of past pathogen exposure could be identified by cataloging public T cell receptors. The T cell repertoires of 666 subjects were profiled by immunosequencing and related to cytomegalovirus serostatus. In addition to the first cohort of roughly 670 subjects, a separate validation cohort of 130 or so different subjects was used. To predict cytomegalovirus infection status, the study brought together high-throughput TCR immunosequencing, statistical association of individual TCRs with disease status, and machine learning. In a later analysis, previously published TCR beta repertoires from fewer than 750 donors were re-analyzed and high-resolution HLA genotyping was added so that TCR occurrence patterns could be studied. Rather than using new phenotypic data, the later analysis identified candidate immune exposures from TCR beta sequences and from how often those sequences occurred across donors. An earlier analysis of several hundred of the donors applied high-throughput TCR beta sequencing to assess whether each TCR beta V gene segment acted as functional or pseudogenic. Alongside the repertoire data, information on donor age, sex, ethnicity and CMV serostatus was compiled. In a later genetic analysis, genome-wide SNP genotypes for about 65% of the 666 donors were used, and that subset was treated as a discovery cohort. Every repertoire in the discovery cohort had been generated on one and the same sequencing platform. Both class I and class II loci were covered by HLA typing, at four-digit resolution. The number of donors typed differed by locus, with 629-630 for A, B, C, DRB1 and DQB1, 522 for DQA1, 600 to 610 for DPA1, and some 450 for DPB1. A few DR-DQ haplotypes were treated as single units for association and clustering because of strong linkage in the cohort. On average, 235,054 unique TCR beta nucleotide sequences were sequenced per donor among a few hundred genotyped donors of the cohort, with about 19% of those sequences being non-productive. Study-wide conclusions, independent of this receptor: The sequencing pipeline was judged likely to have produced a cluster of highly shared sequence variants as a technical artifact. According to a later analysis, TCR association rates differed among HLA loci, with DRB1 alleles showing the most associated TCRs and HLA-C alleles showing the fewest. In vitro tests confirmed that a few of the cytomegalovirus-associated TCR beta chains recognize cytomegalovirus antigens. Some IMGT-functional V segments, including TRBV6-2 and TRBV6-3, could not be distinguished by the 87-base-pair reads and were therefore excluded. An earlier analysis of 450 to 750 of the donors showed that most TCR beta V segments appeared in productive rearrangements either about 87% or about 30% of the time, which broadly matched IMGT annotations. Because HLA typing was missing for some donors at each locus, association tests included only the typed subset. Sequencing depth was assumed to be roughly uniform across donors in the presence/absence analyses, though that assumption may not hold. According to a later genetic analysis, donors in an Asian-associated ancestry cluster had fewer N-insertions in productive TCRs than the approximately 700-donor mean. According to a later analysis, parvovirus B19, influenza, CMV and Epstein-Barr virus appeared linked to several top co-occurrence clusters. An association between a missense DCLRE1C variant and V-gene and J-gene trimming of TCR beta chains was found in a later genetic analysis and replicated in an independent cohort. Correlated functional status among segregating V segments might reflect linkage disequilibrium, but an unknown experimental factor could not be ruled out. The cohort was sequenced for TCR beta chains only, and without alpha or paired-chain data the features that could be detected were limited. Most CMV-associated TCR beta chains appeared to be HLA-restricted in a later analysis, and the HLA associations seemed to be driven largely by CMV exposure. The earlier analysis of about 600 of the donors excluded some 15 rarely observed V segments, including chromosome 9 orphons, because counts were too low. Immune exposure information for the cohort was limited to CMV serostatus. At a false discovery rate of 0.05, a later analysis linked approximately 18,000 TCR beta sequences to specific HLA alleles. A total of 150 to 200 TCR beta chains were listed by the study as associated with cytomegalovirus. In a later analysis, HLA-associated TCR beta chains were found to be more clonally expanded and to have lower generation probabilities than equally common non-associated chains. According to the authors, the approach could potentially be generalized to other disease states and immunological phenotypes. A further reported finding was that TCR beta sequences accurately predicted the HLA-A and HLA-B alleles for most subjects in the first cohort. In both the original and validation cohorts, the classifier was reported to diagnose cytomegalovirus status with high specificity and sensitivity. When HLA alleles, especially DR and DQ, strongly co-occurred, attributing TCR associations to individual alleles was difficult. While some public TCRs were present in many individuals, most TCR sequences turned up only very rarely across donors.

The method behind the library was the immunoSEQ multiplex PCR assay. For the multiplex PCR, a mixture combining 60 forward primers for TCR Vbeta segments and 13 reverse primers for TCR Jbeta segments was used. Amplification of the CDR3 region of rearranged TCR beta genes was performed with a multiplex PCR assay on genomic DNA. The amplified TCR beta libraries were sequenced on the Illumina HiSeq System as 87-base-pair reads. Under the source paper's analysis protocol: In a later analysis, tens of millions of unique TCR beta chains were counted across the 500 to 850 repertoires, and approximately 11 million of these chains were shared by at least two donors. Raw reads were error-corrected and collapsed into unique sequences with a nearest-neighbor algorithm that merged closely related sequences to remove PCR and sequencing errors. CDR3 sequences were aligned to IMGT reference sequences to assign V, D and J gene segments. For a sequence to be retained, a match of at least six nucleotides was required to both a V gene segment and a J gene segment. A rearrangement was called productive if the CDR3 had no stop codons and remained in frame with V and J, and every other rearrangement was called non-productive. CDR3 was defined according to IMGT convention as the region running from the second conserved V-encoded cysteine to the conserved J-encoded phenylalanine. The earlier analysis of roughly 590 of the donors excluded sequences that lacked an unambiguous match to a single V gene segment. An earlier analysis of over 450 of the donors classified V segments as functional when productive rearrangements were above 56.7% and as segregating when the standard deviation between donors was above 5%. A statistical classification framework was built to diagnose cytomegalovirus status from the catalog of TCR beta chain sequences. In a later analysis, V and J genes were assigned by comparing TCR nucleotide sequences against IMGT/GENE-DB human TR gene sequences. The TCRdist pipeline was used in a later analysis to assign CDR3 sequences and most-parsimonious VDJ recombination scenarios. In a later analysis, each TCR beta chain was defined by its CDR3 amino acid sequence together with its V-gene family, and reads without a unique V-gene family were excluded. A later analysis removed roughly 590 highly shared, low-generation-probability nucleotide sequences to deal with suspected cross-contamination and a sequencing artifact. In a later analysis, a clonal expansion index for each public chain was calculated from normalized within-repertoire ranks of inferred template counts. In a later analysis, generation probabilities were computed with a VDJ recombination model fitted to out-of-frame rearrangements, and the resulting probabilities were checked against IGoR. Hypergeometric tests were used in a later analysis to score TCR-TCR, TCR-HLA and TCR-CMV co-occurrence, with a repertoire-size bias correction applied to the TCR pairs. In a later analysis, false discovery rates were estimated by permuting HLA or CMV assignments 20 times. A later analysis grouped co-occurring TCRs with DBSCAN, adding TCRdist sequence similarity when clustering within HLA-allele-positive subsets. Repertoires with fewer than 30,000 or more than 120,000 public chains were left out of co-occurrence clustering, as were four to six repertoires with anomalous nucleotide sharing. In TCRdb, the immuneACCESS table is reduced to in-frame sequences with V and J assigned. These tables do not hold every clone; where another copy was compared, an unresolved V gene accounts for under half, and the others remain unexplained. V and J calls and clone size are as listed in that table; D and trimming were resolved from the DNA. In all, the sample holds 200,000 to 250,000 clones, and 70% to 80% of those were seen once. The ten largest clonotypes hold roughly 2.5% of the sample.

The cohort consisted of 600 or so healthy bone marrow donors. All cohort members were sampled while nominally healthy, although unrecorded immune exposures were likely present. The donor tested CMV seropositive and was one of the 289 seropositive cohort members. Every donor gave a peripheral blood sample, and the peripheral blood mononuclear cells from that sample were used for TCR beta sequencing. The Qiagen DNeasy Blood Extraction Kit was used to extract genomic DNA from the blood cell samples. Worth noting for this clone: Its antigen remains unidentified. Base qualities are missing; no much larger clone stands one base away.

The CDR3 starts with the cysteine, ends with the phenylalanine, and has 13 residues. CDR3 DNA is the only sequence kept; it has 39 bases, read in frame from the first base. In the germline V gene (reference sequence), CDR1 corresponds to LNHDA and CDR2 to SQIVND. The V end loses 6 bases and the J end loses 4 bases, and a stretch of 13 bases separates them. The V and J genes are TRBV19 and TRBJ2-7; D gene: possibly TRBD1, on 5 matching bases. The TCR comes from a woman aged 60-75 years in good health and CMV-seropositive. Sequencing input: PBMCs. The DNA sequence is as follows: TGTGCCAGTAGCGCTACAGGCCCTTACGAGCAGTACTTC. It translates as CASSATGPYEQYF.